These 31 T cell receptor beta chains originate from one sample sequenced in a study of blood T cell repertoires in COVID-19. Produced via immunoSEQ multiplex PCR; TCRdb's table is partial and in-frame only. Of a few hundred thousand clones in the sample, 80% to 90% are singletons; the top ten hold 2% to 2.5%. The sequenced sample was peripheral blood. These receptors all come from a woman in her forties or fifties with acute or convalescent COVID-19.

This chain connects TRBV25-1 to TRBJ1-2, with 9 bases that match TRBD1. Trimming at V came to 2 bases and at J to 6 bases, leaving 4 bases not matched to a gene. Germline V gene sequence: CDR1 MGHDK, CDR2 SYGVNS. The CDR3 has 14 amino acids. This CDR3 reads CASSETGGAHGYTF. Written as DNA, the CDR3 is TGTGCCAGCAGTGAAACAGGGGGCGCCCATGGCTACACCTTC.

The J gene is TRBJ2-1, the V gene TRBV7-2; 11 bases match TRBD2. The CDR3 loop spans 18 amino acids. The junction had 8 bases not matched to a gene; V was cut back by 1 base and J by 3 bases. Per the germline V gene, CDR1 is SGHTA and CDR2 is FQGNSA. The CDR3 protein is CASSLVLAGGPNYNEQFF. The CDR3 DNA is TGTGCCAGCAGCTTAGTTCTAGCGGGGGGACCAAACTACAATGAGCAGTTCTTC.

This clone was seen a handful of times. This chain uses TRBV4-1 with TRBJ1-6; no firm D call. Trimming took 5 bases from V and 9 from J, leaving 14 bases between them. CDR1 and CDR2 from the germline V gene are MGHRA and YSYEKL. The CDR3 runs 14 residues. The CDR3 nucleotides are TGCGCCAGCAGCGTCCCGGGGATAGGTTCACCCCTCCACTTT. It encodes CASSVPGIGSPLHF.

The V gene is TRBV7-8, the J gene TRBJ1-6; no firm D call. The CDR3 loop spans 15 amino acids. V was pared by 1 base and J by 9 bases, with 13 bases between. The V gene's germline CDR1 is SGHVS and CDR2 FQNEAQ. CDR3 coding DNA: TGTGCCAGCAGCTTAGAAGAGGGTATGGGTTCACCCCTCCACTTT. Amino acid sequence: CASSLEEGMGSPLHF.

V usage is TRBV25-1 and J usage is TRBJ2-7, with 8 bases matching TRBD2. This CDR3 is built from 16 residues. After removal of 1 base from V and 2 bases from J, the junction contained 7 bases not matched to a gene. Looked up from germline, CDR1 is MGHDK and CDR2 is SYGVNS. CDR3 region: CASSELRAGGAYEQYF. Here the CDR3 DNA reads TGTGCCAGCAGTGAATTAAGGGCGGGAGGCGCCTACGAGCAGTACTTC.

The rearrangement uses TRBV28 and TRBJ1-1; 10 bases line up with TRBD1. Trimming cost V 6 bases and J 0 bases; bases outside gene matches: 10. The CDR3 extends over 17 amino acids. Germline-derived CDR1 and CDR2 are MDHEN and SYDVKM. CDR3 loop: CASRSVDRGIMNTEAFF. For the CDR3, the DNA is TGTGCCAGCAGATCCGTGGACAGGGGGATAATGAACACTGAAGCTTTCTTT.

V and J are TRBV29-1 and TRBJ1-2; 8 nucleotides line up with TRBD1. The CDR3 runs to 13 residues. CDR1 is SQVTM and CDR2 is ANQGSEA in the germline V gene. V dropped 7 bases and J dropped 4; count of bases not matched to a gene: 8. CDR3 DNA sequence: TGCAGCGCCGATACAGGGGGTAGCTATGGCTACACCTTC. Protein sequence: CSADTGGSYGYTF. Based on the CDR3 plus reference TRBV29-1 and TRBJ1-2, the full variable domain is SAVISQKPSRDICQRGTSLTIQCQVDSQVTMMFWYRQQPGQSLTLIATANQGSEATYESGFVIDKFPISRPNLTFSTLTVSNMSPEDSSIYLCSADTGGSYGYTFGSGTRLTVV.

This chain uses TRBV9 with TRBJ2-5, with 9 bases identical to TRBD1. From germline, CDR1 is SGDLS and CDR2 YYNGEE. This CDR3 comprises 16 residues. With 0 bases clipped from V and 2 bases from J, the junction kept 5 bases outside the gene matches. In DNA form, the CDR3 reads TGTGCCAGCAGCGTAGCGGTGACAGGGGGACAAGAGACCCAGTACTTC. Translating gives CASSVAVTGGQETQYF.

CDR3: CASSFDRVDTIYF. CDR3 bases: TGTGCCAGCAGCTTTGACAGGGTAGACACCATATATTTT. The rearrangement joins TRBV5-5 to TRBJ1-3; 7 nucleotides align to TRBD1. Germline V gives CDR1 SGHKS, CDR2 YYEKEE (reference sequence). This CDR3 spans 13 amino acids. V was pared by 2 bases and J by 8 bases, with 4 bases of the junction left unmatched.

The gene calls are TRBV5-6 and TRBJ2-5; TRBD1 aligns across 7 bases. J lost 3 bases, V lost 4 bases, and 3 bases had no gene match. The CDR3 has 13 residues. Germline CDR1 reads SGHDT; CDR2 reads YYEEEE. CDR3 DNA sequence: TGTGCCAGCAGCATGGGGACAGAAGAGACCCAGTACTTC. It is translated as CASSMGTEETQYF. Using reference TRBV5-6 and TRBJ2-5 for the parts outside the CDR3, the full variable domain is DAGVTQSPTHLIKTRGQQVTLRCSPKSGHDTVSWYQQALGQGPQFIFQYYEEEERQRGNFPDRFSGHQFPNYSSELNVNALLLGDSALYLCASSMGTEETQYFGPGTRLLVL.

This clone has more than one count but fewer than ten. The V gene is TRBV12-3 or TRBV12-4, the J gene TRBJ2-2, with unresolved D. The germline V and J ends were trimmed by 3 bases and 1 base, with 3 bases remaining between them. This CDR3 is built from 13 residues. CDR3 DNA sequence: TGTGCCAGCAGTTTCTGGAACACCGGGGAGCTGTTTTTT. Amino acid sequence: CASSFWNTGELFF.

This chain links TRBV5-1 with TRBJ1-2, with TRBD1 matching 7 bases. Losses at the gene ends were 3 bases for V and 4 bases for J; bases not matched to a gene: 6. The CDR3 totals 14 residues. Per the germline V gene, CDR1 is SGHRS and CDR2 is YFSETQ. For the CDR3, the DNA is TGCGCCAGCAGCTCGGACAGGAAGACCTATGGCTACACCTTC. Translated, it gives CASSSDRKTYGYTF.

This clone was observed a few times. The rearrangement uses TRBV30 and TRBJ2-7, with 9 bases lining up with TRBD1. The CDR3 is 14 amino acids. V was clipped by 0 bases and J by 2 bases; unmatched bases: 2. The germline gives CDR1 GTSNPN, CDR2 SVGIG (reference sequence). The chain's CDR3 is CAWSVRDRAYEQYF. Here the CDR3 DNA reads TGTGCCTGGAGTGTACGGGACAGGGCCTACGAGCAGTACTTC.

The chain combines TRBV11-2 with TRBJ2-7, with 13 bases fitting TRBD2. This CDR3 has 15 amino acids. J gave up 2 bases and V 5 bases, and 3 bases lay outside the gene matches. Germline CDR1 SGHAT, CDR2 FQNNGV. Here the CDR3 reads CASSPLAGGPYEQYF. CDR3 coding DNA: TGTGCCAGCAGCCCACTAGCGGGGGGGCCCTACGAGCAGTACTTC.

The chain uses TRBV4-3 and TRBJ1-4, with TRBD1 matching 7 bases. The V segment lost 2 bases and the J segment 8 bases; nucleotides outside the gene matches: 8. The CDR3 consists of 15 residues. Per germline, CDR1 LGHNA and CDR2 YSLEER. CDR3 in DNA: TGCGCCAGCAGCCAAAACAGGGGATTCGGCGAAAAACTGTTTTTT. This encodes CASSQNRGFGEKLFF.

The chain joins TRBV5-1 to TRBJ2-5; 13 bases fit TRBD2. The CDR3 is 17 amino acids. Per the germline V gene, CDR1 is SGHRS and CDR2 is YFSETQ. With V trimmed by 0 bases and J by 5 bases, 7 bases remained unmatched. The CDR3: CASSLVQLAGGLETQYF. The CDR3 DNA reads as TGCGCCAGCAGCTTGGTTCAACTAGCGGGAGGGTTGGAGACCCAGTACTTC.

This clone showed up just once. V gene TRBV4-3 combines with J gene TRBJ1-4, with D possibly being TRBD1 (6 bases). Per germline, CDR1 LGHNA and CDR2 YSLEER. The CDR3 extends over 16 amino acids. The V end was cut by 4 bases, the J end by 1 base, with 13 bases between. The CDR3 DNA reads TGCGCCAGCAGCCCCCAAGGCAGGGGAACTAATGAAAAACTGTTTTTT. Amino acid sequence: CASSPQGRGTNEKLFF.

V usage is TRBV10-3 and J usage is TRBJ2-1, with a weak D call TRBD1 (6 bases). Trimming left V 10 bases short and J 0 bases short, with 10 bases between. CDR1 is ENHRY, CDR2 SYGVKD, per germline. The CDR3 loop spans 13 amino acids. Here the CDR3 DNA reads TGTGCCAGCCGGGACAACTCCTACAATGAGCAGTTCTTC. This codes for CASRDNSYNEQFF.

The rearrangement uses TRBV6-2 or TRBV6-3 and TRBJ2-1, with 16 bases identical to TRBD2. This CDR3 spans 19 amino acids. The V segment lost 7 bases and the J segment 4 bases; nucleotides outside the gene matches: 13. The germline V gene encodes CDR1 MNHEY and CDR2 SVGEGT. DNA for the CDR3: TGTGCCAGCACCCCCGGGACTAGCGGGGGGGGGCTGAATTACAATGAGCAGTTCTTC. Its translation is CASTPGTSGGGLNYNEQFF.

This clone was found once. This chain links TRBV30 with TRBJ1-2; 9 bases are a match to TRBD1. This CDR3 is built from 14 residues. The V gene end was trimmed by 0 bases and the J gene end by 2 bases; junction bases not matched to a gene: 1. CDR1 GTSNPN and CDR2 SVGIG come from the germline V gene (reference sequence). The CDR3 DNA reads as TGTGCCTGGAGTGTAGGGACAGGGAACTATGGCTACACCTTC. Its protein is CAWSVGTGNYGYTF.

The chain carries TRBV27 and TRBJ1-4, with 7 positions matching TRBD1. Looked up from germline, CDR1 is MNHEY and CDR2 is SMNVEV (reference sequence). The CDR3 is 15 amino acids. Trimming took 6 bases from V and 4 from J; bases not matched to a gene: 8. This CDR3 is CASRSRGRYNEKLFF. For the CDR3, the DNA is TGTGCCAGCAGATCCAGGGGGAGGTATAATGAAAAACTGTTTTTT. Complete variable domain (other parts from reference TRBV27 and TRBJ1-4): EAQVTQNPRYLITVTGKKLTVTCSQNMNHEYMSWYRQDPGLGLRQIYYSMNVEVTDKGDVPEGYKVSRKEKRNFPLILESPSPNQTSLYFCASRSRGRYNEKLFFGSGTQLSVL.

As concerns this clone: At the DNA level, this CDR3 is encoded by other sequences in the same sample as well. The chain employs TRBV6-2 or TRBV6-3 and TRBJ2-3; no reliable D call. Trimming removed 4 bases at V and 0 bases at J, with 2 bases between. Germline assignment: CDR1 MNHEY and CDR2 SVGEGT. The CDR3 is 12 amino acids. Written as DNA, the CDR3 is TGTGCCAGCAGTTCTAGCACAGATACGCAGTATTTT. Its protein is CASSSSTDTQYF.

V gene TRBV7-3 combines with J gene TRBJ2-5; 11 bases map to TRBD2. Germline trimming cut 2 bases from V and 5 bases from J; bases unmatched to any gene: 7. Germline CDR1 reads SGHTA; CDR2 reads FQGTGA. There are 16 residues in the CDR3. The CDR3 coding sequence is TGTGCCAGCAGCTTAGGGATAGCGGGGGGGCCGGAGACCCAGTACTTC. This gives the protein CASSLGIAGGPETQYF.

The chain combines TRBV6-2 or TRBV6-3 with TRBJ2-5; 10 bases are a match to TRBD2. The CDR3 contains 17 residues. J gave up 1 base and V 2 bases, and 7 bases lay outside the gene matches. Per germline, CDR1 MNHEY and CDR2 SVGEGT. CDR3 sequence: CASSYGSSGRAQETQYF. The CDR3 DNA follows: TGTGCCAGCAGTTACGGGTCGAGCGGGAGGGCCCAAGAGACCCAGTACTTC.

V is TRBV29-1 and J is TRBJ1-2; 9 bases agree with TRBD1. The germline V gene has CDR1 SQVTM and CDR2 ANQGSEA. The CDR3 runs to 13 residues. Germline trimming cut 8 bases from V and 1 base from J; bases unmatched to any gene: 5. DNA for the CDR3: TGCAGCATTTCGGGACAGGGTAACTATGGCTACACCTTC. Its protein product is CSISGQGNYGYTF. Looking up the rest from reference TRBV29-1 and TRBJ1-2 gives the full variable domain: SAVISQKPSRDICQRGTSLTIQCQVDSQVTMMFWYRQQPGQSLTLIATANQGSEATYESGFVIDKFPISRPNLTFSTLTVSNMSPEDSSIYLCSISGQGNYGYTFGSGTRLTVV.

This chain joins TRBV5-6 and TRBJ1-1; no reliable D call. Trimming removed 2 bases from V and 2 bases from J, with 7 bases in between. This CDR3 contains 13 residues. Per the germline V gene, CDR1 is SGHDT and CDR2 is YYEEEE. The CDR3 nucleotides are TGTGCCAGCAGCTTTGCGATAAACACTGAAGCTTTCTTT. Its translation: CASSFAINTEAFF.

This chain links TRBV6-2 or TRBV6-3 with TRBJ2-2; perhaps TRBD2 as D (7 bases). V was cut by 2 bases and J by 4 bases, with 11 bases left in between. The CDR3 totals 15 residues. CDR1 is MNHEY and CDR2 is SVGEGT in the germline V gene. The CDR3 DNA sequence: TGTGCCAGCAGTTACGAGGGGGGGACCACCGGGGAGCTGTTTTTT. This codes for CASSYEGGTTGELFF.

The genes are TRBV19 and TRBJ1-2; D uncertain. The V gene's germline CDR1 is LNHDA and CDR2 SQIVND (reference sequence). With 2 bases removed from V and 7 bases from J, the gap between germline ends came to 35 bases. CDR3 length equals 21 residues. DNA for the CDR3: TGTGCCAGTAGTATAAACGAGCAATTCCGGGATCCTCCCCCCGATAAGGGTGGCTACACCTTC. Its translation: CASSINEQFRDPPPDKGGYTF. The full variable domain, completed using reference TRBV19 and TRBJ1-2, is DGGITQSPKYLFRKEGQNVTLSCEQNLNHDAMYWYRQDPGQGLRLIYYSQIVNDFQKGDIAEGYSVSREKKESFPLTVTSAQKNPTAFYLCASSINEQFRDPPPDKGGYTFGSGTRLTVV.

The chain couples TRBV2 to TRBJ2-7; D remains ambiguous. V was pared by 7 bases and J by 0 bases, with 7 bases between. Germline assignment: CDR1 SNHLY and CDR2 FYNNEI. There are 12 residues in the CDR3. CDR3 nucleotides: TGTGCCAGCAAAGAGAGCTCCTACGAGCAGTACTTC. Its translation is CASKESSYEQYF.

The CDR3 is CASRQPGVGGGEQFF. As DNA, the CDR3 is TGTGCCAGCAGGCAACCGGGAGTTGGTGGAGGTGAGCAGTTCTTC. V gene TRBV27 combines with J gene TRBJ2-1, with a possible D match to TRBD2 (6 bases). This CDR3 spans 15 amino acids. Germline V gene sequence: CDR1 MNHEY, CDR2 SMNVEV (reference sequence). The V end lost 6 bases, the J end lost 9 bases, and 21 bases lay between the germline ends.

The rearrangement uses TRBV10-2 and TRBJ2-3, with D possibly being TRBD2 (7 bases). V was clipped by 8 bases and J by 2 bases, with 8 bases between them. Germline assignment: CDR1 WSHSY and CDR2 SAAADI. The CDR3 consists of 12 residues. CDR3 loop: CASRGATDTQYF. Written as DNA, the CDR3 is TGCGCCAGCCGGGGGGCCACAGATACGCAGTATTTT.